Listed here are 12 T cell receptor beta chains from one sample, sequenced in a study of identifying expanded T cells in peripheral blood (dated by TCRdb to about 2019). The library relied on the immunoSEQ multiplex PCR assay. What TCRdb holds here is the immuneACCESS table cut down to in-frame rearrangements. Part of the clones is not present; checked against another copy, under half of the missing clones reflect an unresolved V gene, and the others are unexplained. The sample has 97,000 or so clones on record, about 91% of them singletons. Clones ranked in the top ten supply roughly 13% of the sample. Sequencing was done on a sample of blood. Every receptor here comes from a person between 18 and 75 years old in good health.

The rearrangement joins TRBV6-1 to TRBJ2-3, with TRBD1 matching 7 bases. The CDR3 covers 15 residues. CDR1 is MNHNS, CDR2 SASEGT, per germline. The V segment lost 5 bases and the J segment 3 bases; nucleotides outside the gene matches: 8. This CDR3 reads CASSSTGVGTDTQYF. The CDR3 DNA reads TGTGCCAGCAGTAGCACAGGGGTAGGGACAGATACGCAGTATTTT.

The gene calls are TRBV5-1 and TRBJ1-3; the match to TRBD1 covers 7 bases. Germline V gene sequence: CDR1 SGHRS, CDR2 YFSETQ. There are 14 residues in the CDR3. V dropped 0 bases and J dropped 4; count of bases not matched to a gene: 1. CDR3 bases: TGCGCCAGCAGCTTGGGACAGGGAGGAAACACCATATATTTT. It specifies CASSLGQGGNTIYF. Full variable domain (missing parts from reference TRBV5-1 and TRBJ1-3): KAGVTQTPRYLIKTRGQQVTLSCSPISGHRSVSWYQQTPGQGLQFLFEYFSETQRNKGNFPGRFSGRQFSNSRSEMNVSTLELGDSALYLCASSLGQGGNTIYFGEGSWLTVV.

The chain is built from TRBV4-1 and TRBJ1-2, with 8 bases aligning to TRBD1. CDR3 length equals 16 residues. J lost 4 bases, V lost 0 bases, and 7 bases had no gene match. Germline V gene lookup returns CDR1 MGHRA and CDR2 YSYEKL. This chain's CDR3 is CASSQDPGTGSYGYTF. CDR3 DNA sequence: TGCGCCAGCAGCCAAGATCCGGGGACAGGATCCTATGGCTACACCTTC.

This clone was picked up a small number of times. This rearrangement joins TRBV15 to TRBJ2-1; tentative D call: TRBD1 (5 bases). V was trimmed by 9 bases and J by 8 bases, leaving 23 bases between them. Germline CDR1 is LNHNV and CDR2 is YYDKDF (reference sequence). The CDR3 has 15 amino acids. The CDR3 is CATRRGTLKWYEQFF. The DNA for the CDR3 is TGTGCCACAAGAAGGGGTACCCTCAAATGGTATGAGCAGTTCTTC.

The V call is TRBV18, the J call TRBJ2-1; no definite D call. V lost 3 bases, J lost 1 base, and 4 bases lay in between. The CDR3 has 13 amino acids. The V gene's germline CDR1 is KGHSH and CDR2 LQKENI. CDR3 region: CASSPESYNEQFF. The CDR3 nucleotides read TGTGCCAGCTCACCGGAATCCTACAATGAGCAGTTCTTC.

The chain combines TRBV10-3 with TRBJ1-4; D gene uncertain. The V end lost 3 bases, the J end lost 5 bases, and 13 bases lay between the germline ends. The CDR3 is 15 residues long. The germline V gene has CDR1 ENHRY and CDR2 SYGVKD. CDR3 sequence: CAISEGGRSNEKLFF. The DNA for the CDR3 is TGTGCCATCAGTGAAGGTGGCAGGTCAAATGAAAAACTGTTTTTT.

This chain joins TRBV28 and TRBJ2-5; 12 bases map to TRBD2. V was clipped by 3 bases and J by 4 bases; unmatched bases: 9. Looked up from germline, CDR1 is MDHEN and CDR2 is SYDVKM. The length of the CDR3 is 17 residues. The CDR3 coding sequence is TGTGCCAGCAGTTTGGATCCTAGCGGGAGGGCCTTAGAGACCCAGTACTTC. Translation gives CASSLDPSGRALETQYF.

The gene calls are TRBV29-1 and TRBJ1-2; 7 nucleotides match TRBD1. The germline gives CDR1 SQVTM, CDR2 ANQGSEA. The length of the CDR3 is 11 residues. The V gene end was trimmed by 4 bases and the J gene end by 9 bases; junction bases not matched to a gene: 5. CDR3 sequence: CSVVTGASYTF. Here the CDR3 DNA reads TGCAGCGTTGTTACAGGGGCGAGCTACACCTTC.

Only a few counts were recorded for this clone. This sequence joins TRBV2 and TRBJ2-2; D gene ambiguous. V was pared by 6 bases and J by 6 bases, with 11 bases between. The CDR3 has 13 residues. Germline V gives CDR1 SNHLY, CDR2 FYNNEI. In DNA, the CDR3 is TGTGCCAGCAGAGGAGATTTGGCCGGGGAGCTGTTTTTT. This gives the protein CASRGDLAGELFF. The whole variable domain, filled in from reference TRBV2 and TRBJ2-2, reads EPEVTQTPSHQVTQMGQEVILRCVPISNHLYFYWYRQILGQKVEFLVSFYNNEISEKSEIFDDQFSVERPDGSNFTLKIRSTKLEDSAMYFCASRGDLAGELFFGEGSRLTVL.

This clone was counted between two and nine times. V and J are TRBV5-1 and TRBJ2-7; D remains unclear. The germline V gene has CDR1 SGHRS and CDR2 YFSETQ. The CDR3 is 14 amino acids. V shed 3 bases and J shed 0 bases, with 10 bases lying between them. The CDR3 protein is CASSYGSSSYEQYF. The DNA of the CDR3 is TGCGCCAGCAGCTACGGGTCGAGCTCCTACGAGCAGTACTTC.

The J gene is TRBJ2-7, the V gene TRBV10-1; possible D gene TRBD2, 6 bases. The length of the CDR3 is 14 residues. V shed 4 bases and J shed 1 base, with 11 bases lying between them. From germline, CDR1 is WNHNN and CDR2 SYGVQD (reference sequence). CDR3 nucleotides: TGCGCCAGCAGTGGGGCGCGGGGTTCCTACGAGCAGTACTTC. It is translated as CASSGARGSYEQYF.

The J gene is TRBJ2-3, the V gene TRBV13, with D uncertain. Germline-derived CDR1 and CDR2 are PRHDT and FYEKMQ (reference sequence). Trimming pared 0 bases from V and 1 base from J, leaving 11 bases between. This CDR3 has 16 residues. CDR3 in amino acids: CASSLGGMVGTDTQYF. As DNA, the CDR3 is TGTGCCAGCAGCTTAGGAGGGATGGTGGGCACAGATACGCAGTATTTT.